These 12 T cell receptor beta chains originate from one sample sequenced in a study of T cells in localized non-small cell lung cancer. TCRdb's table, derived via immunoSEQ multiplex PCR, lists solely in-frame clones and lacks some. This repertoire shows approximately 3,000 clones, more than 20% found once; its top ten account for roughly 13%. Sequenced material: lung tumor tissue, taken before any cancer treatment. Every receptor here comes from a man aged 35 to 69 with stage I squamous cell lung carcinoma.

This sequence joins TRBV18 and TRBJ2-1; 10 positions match TRBD2. The junction had 3 bases not matched to a gene; V was cut back by 1 base and J by 6 bases. Looked up from germline, CDR1 is KGHSH and CDR2 is LQKENI. The CDR3 sequence is 15 residues long. The CDR3 region has the DNA TGTGCCAGCTCACCACAGACTAGCGGGTTCAATGAGCAGTTCTTC. Its translation is CASSPQTSGFNEQFF.

This clone has only a few counts. The J gene is TRBJ2-1, the V gene TRBV6-8; D perhaps matches TRBD2 (6 bases). This CDR3 is built from 16 residues. V was cut by 0 bases and J by 6 bases, with 15 bases left in between. Germline V CDR1 and CDR2: MNHGY, SAAAGT. The CDR3 loop reads CASSYSQGLLGNEQFF. In DNA form, the CDR3 reads TGTGCCAGCAGTTACTCTCAGGGACTTTTGGGCAATGAGCAGTTCTTC.

This chain connects TRBV6-8 to TRBJ1-5; D call uncertain. Germline-derived CDR1 and CDR2 are MNHGY and SAAAGT. Trimming stripped 2 bases from V and 2 bases from J, with 4 bases between. The CDR3 contains 13 residues. CDR3 protein: CASSYDGNQPQHF. The DNA for the CDR3 is TGTGCCAGCAGTTACGACGGCAATCAGCCCCAGCATTTT.

This clone was seen more than once but under ten times. This chain joins TRBV6-8 and TRBJ1-2; D is undetermined. With 5 bases removed from V and 4 bases from J, the gap between germline ends came to 17 bases. Germline-derived CDR1 and CDR2 are MNHGY and SAAAGT. The CDR3 runs 15 residues. The CDR3 sequence is CASSRVGTWIYGYTF. In nucleotides, the CDR3 is TGTGCCAGCAGTCGAGTCGGTACATGGATCTATGGCTACACCTTC.

The CDR3 nucleotides are TGTGCCAGCAGCTCCCCCGGGGGACCCACTGAAGCTTTCTTT. Translation: CASSSPGGPTEAFF. The rearrangement joins TRBV28 to TRBJ1-1, with D possibly being TRBD1 (5 bases). The V and J ends lost 6 bases and 4 bases respectively, with 15 bases between them. The CDR3 totals 14 residues. The germline V gene encodes CDR1 MDHEN and CDR2 SYDVKM.

This clone is medium-sized. The V call is TRBV11-3, the J call TRBJ2-1, with D hard to call. Deletions cut 5 bases from V and 0 bases from J, with 11 bases between. The CDR3 is made up of 15 amino acids. CDR1 SGHNT and CDR2 YENEEA come from the germline V gene. The CDR3 loop is CASSRRVDSYNEQFF. CDR3 nucleotide sequence: TGTGCCAGCAGCCGTCGCGTGGACTCCTACAATGAGCAGTTCTTC.

This clone was seen only a few times. The J gene is TRBJ2-5, the V gene TRBV11-3; a possible D gene is TRBD2 (5 bases). CDR3 length: 14 residues. Germline loops: CDR1 SGHNT, CDR2 YENEEA. Trimming cost V 4 bases and J 3 bases, with 12 bases left between them. CDR3 bases: TGTGCCAGCAGCTCCCCTAGCTTAGAAGAGACCCAGTACTTC. Protein sequence: CASSSPSLEETQYF.

This clone was seen a few times. This chain connects TRBV6-8 to TRBJ1-2; D gene unclear. This CDR3 has 12 residues. Trimming shortened V by 8 bases and J by 4 bases, and 11 bases separated the two germline ends. CDR1 and CDR2 (germline): MNHGY, SAAAGT. The CDR3 DNA sequence: TGTGCCAGCTTAAGGGAATTCTATGGCTACACCTTC. This gives the protein CASLREFYGYTF.

The sample holds a few counts of this clone. The gene calls are TRBV11-3 and TRBJ1-2, with a possible D match to TRBD1 (6 bases). V dropped 3 bases and J dropped 4 bases, with 24 bases sitting between them. CDR1 is SGHNT and CDR2 is YENEEA in the germline V gene. The CDR3 is made up of 18 amino acids. In nucleotides, the CDR3 is TGTGCCAGCAGCTTGGCCTTGAGGGGGGGCGTTAACCTCTATGGCTACACCTTC. This codes for CASSLALRGGVNLYGYTF.

This clone was detected only a few times. The rearrangement uses TRBV10-3 and TRBJ2-2, with 7 bases fitting TRBD1. This CDR3 contains 15 residues. Unmatched junction bases numbered 5, after V lost 6 bases and J lost 1 base. Looked up from germline, CDR1 is ENHRY and CDR2 is SYGVKD. CDR3 sequence: CAIRSGTENTGELFF. The CDR3 DNA follows: TGTGCCATCAGATCCGGGACAGAGAACACCGGGGAGCTGTTTTTT.

This clone was recorded a few times. The chain links TRBV6-8 to TRBJ2-1; TRBD1 agrees at 9 bases. CDR1 MNHGY and CDR2 SAAAGT come from the germline V gene. The J segment lost 6 bases and the V segment lost 5 bases, leaving 11 bases of the junction unmatched. This CDR3 has 16 amino acids. CDR3: CASSPRAGQGSNEQFF. The CDR3 nucleotides read TGTGCCAGCAGTCCACGGGCGGGACAGGGCAGCAATGAGCAGTTCTTC.

The CDR3 bases are TGTGCCAGCAGCCCGGGGACAGTCCAAGAGACCCAGTACTTC. Translation: CASSPGTVQETQYF. The chain is built from TRBV11-3 and TRBJ2-5; 7 bases are shared with TRBD1. This CDR3 region has 14 residues. J lost 1 base, V lost 5 bases, and 4 bases had no gene match. The V gene's germline CDR1 is SGHNT and CDR2 YENEEA.